A single T cell receptor (beta chain) is shown here with its context. J was trimmed by 5 bases and V by 4 bases; bases with no gene match: 12. Germline V gene lookup returns CDR1 LGHNA and CDR2 YNFKEQ. The CDR3 has 16 residues. The data stem from a study of OX40 agonist ivuxolimab in advanced cancers. Assay used: immunoSEQ multiplex PCR; TCRdb lists only in-frame clones, some missing. Of some 30,000 clones listed, about four fifths are singletons. This sequence joins TRBV4-2 and TRBJ2-7, with TRBD1 matching over 9 bases. This sample comprised CD4+ or CD8+ T cells sorted from blood, obtained in a trial of the OX40 agonist ivuxolimab. This TCR derives from an adult with an advanced solid tumor such as melanoma, head and neck, liver or kidney cancer. CDR3 in amino acids: CASSPPAGQGKNEQYF. The CDR3 DNA reads as TGTGCCAGCAGCCCTCCTGCGGGACAGGGCAAGAACGAGCAGTACTTC.